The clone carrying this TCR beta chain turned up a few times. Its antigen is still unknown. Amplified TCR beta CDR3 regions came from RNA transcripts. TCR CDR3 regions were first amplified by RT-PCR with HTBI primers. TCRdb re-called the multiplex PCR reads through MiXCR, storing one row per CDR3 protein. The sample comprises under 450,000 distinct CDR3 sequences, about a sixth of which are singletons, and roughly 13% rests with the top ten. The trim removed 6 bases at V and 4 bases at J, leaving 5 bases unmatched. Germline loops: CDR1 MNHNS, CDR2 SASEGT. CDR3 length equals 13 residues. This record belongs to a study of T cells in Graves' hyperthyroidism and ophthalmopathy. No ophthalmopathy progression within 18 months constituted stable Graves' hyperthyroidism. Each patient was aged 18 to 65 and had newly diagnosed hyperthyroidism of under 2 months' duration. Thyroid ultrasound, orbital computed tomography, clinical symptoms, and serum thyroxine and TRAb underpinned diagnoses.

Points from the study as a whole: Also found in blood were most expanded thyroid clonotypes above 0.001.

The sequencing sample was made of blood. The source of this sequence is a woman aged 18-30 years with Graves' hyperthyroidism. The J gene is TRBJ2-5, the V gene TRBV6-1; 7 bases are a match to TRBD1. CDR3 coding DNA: TGTGCCAGCAGGGTGGGACAGTTAGAGACCCAGTACTTC. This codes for CASRVGQLETQYF.